Detailed here is one T cell receptor beta chain. This clonotype was seen a handful of times. Its cognate antigen has yet to be identified. Base qualities were left out, and no much larger clone turns up one base away. There are 14 amino acids in the CDR3, from cysteine to phenylalanine inclusive. Here the CDR3 DNA is all that survives: 42 bases in frame from base 1. CDR1 and CDR2, looked up from the germline V gene, are MNHEY and SVGEGT. Trimming removed 7 bases from V and 4 bases from J, leaving 15 bases between the germline ends. The data are from a study of T cells in Graves' hyperthyroidism and ophthalmopathy (dated by TCRdb to between 2019 and 2020). Looking at the study overall: Peripheral blood was sampled at the time of initial diagnosis, prior to any treatment. The 100 discovery patients were randomly split 7:3 into training and test sets. Prospective prediction of ophthalmopathy was tested in an independent validation cohort of some 19 hyperthyroidism patients and 17 patients who later progressed to ophthalmopathy. The paper describes TCR Vbeta CDR3 sequencing of 135 peripheral blood samples, made up of some 40 ophthalmopathy patients, 70 to 75 hyperthyroidism patients and approximately 17 progressor patients. To identify TCR V-J signatures that set the groups apart, the researchers used a discovery cohort of 90 to 100 patients, made up of under 50 with Graves' ophthalmopathy and some 58 with stable Graves' hyperthyroidism. Once sampling was done, hyperthyroidism patients were given methimazole at a starting dose of 30 mg daily, whereas ophthalmopathy patients were given high-dose intravenous methylprednisolone. In more than 5 Graves' hyperthyroidism patients, the study also compared T-cell repertoires from thyroid tissue with T-cell repertoires from blood.

The TCR beta CDR3 regions were amplified from RNA transcripts. The TCR CDR3 was subjected to a first round of RT-PCR using the HTBI primer set and the Qiagen OneStep RT-PCR kit. The libraries were constructed in a second round of multiplex PCR and then size-selected and purified. Sequencing of the libraries was done on an Illumina HiSeq2000 using paired-end 100 bp reads. The authors processed their data as follows. Raw data were processed with SOAPnuke, discarding reads with adapters, uncalled bases, mean Phred below 15, or no exact constant-primer or identifier match. High-quality paired reads were merged with COPE v1.2.5, and unique nucleotide sequences were defined as clonotypes. MiTCR v1.1 was used to align clonotypes to the IMGT TRBV, TRBD and TRBJ reference segments. Analysis was restricted to V-J combinations with a frequency above 0.0001, which covered 98% to 99.2% of repertoires. A TCS score was defined as the ratio between F50 (clonal expansion) and ExV (chaos), using BLOSUM62-based TCRdist between CDR3 peptides within each V-J. Welch's t-statistics and random forest reduced 450 to 600 V-J features to under 15, which were used in a naive Bayes classifier (R e1071). The public reads were quality trimmed at Q25 with fastp and then assembled into clones with MiXCR by TCRdb, keeping productive beta chains. Identical CDR3 protein sequences are pooled into one entry, listed with their most common genes and DNA. TCRdb's processing, not the study's, gives the V and J calls here. For this sample the table gives roughly 420,000 distinct CDR3 sequences, of which roughly 13% were detected only once. The top ten clonotypes cover 4% to 6.5% of the sample.

Broader findings and caveats from the paper: Most expanded thyroid clonotypes (frequency above 0.001) were also detected in blood, a finding suggesting that blood repertoires may reflect thyroid immune responses. A 13 V-J signature model separated ophthalmopathy from stable hyperthyroidism, with just over 85% sensitivity and roughly 82% specificity in cross-validation and 80%/75% in testing. In validation, progression to ophthalmopathy was predicted by the model with 70.59% sensitivity and 72% to 80% specificity, a median of 6.5 months before onset. Sample size was not statistically predetermined, and blinding of investigators to group allocation was not performed.

Graves' hyperthyroidism was defined as stable when no progression to ophthalmopathy occurred over 18 months of follow-up. Hyperthyroidism patients were newly diagnosed, had a disease duration of under 2 months, and were aged 18 to 65 years. Patients with uncontrolled infections, other autoimmune diseases, pregnancy or lactation were excluded. Diagnoses relied on clinical symptoms, serum thyroxine and TRAb, thyroid ultrasound and orbital computed tomography. PBMCs were isolated from approximately 10 ml of fresh peripheral blood by Ficoll-Paque density gradient centrifugation. Total RNA was extracted with Trizol reagent, and quality was checked on an Agilent 2100 Bioanalyzer.

Material for sequencing was blood. The rearrangement combines TRBV6-2 or TRBV6-3 with TRBJ2-3; D gene: possibly TRBD1, on 6 matching bases. The sequence was collected from a woman between 18 and 29 years old with Graves' hyperthyroidism. The CDR3 region has the sequence CASKGVLVSDTQYF. The sequence in DNA is TGTGCCAGCAAGGGGGTCCTAGTTTCAGATACGCAGTATTTT.